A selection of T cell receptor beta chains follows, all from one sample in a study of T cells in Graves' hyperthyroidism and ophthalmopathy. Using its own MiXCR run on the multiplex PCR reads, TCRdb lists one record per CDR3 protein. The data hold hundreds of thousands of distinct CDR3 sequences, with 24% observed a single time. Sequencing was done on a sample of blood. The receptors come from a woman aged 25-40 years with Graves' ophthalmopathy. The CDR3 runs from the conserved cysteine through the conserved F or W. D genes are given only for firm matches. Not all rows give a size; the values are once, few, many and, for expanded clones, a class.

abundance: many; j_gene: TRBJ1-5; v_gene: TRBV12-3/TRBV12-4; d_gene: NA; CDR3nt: TGTGCCAGCAGCCCTTACGGACAGATCAATCAGCCCCAGCATTTT; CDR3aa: CASSPYGQINQPQHF
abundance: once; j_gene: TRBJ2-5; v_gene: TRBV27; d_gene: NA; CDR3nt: TGTGCCAGCAGTGTCAGGGTAACGCAGACCCAGTACTTC; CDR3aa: CASSVRVTQTQYF
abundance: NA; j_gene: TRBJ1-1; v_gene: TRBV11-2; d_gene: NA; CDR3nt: TGTGCCAGCAGCACAATTCGACAGCCCATGAACACTGAATCTTTCTTT; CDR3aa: CASSTIRQPMNTESFF
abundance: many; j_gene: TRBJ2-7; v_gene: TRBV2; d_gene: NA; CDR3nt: TGTGCCAGCAGCTCCGGGAACGGCGAGCAGTACTTC; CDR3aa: CASSSGNGEQYF
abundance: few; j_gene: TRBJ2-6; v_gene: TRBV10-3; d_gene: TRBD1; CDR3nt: TGTGCCATCACCATAGAGACAGGGGCTGGGGCCAACGTCCTGACTTTC; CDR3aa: CAITIETGAGANVLTF
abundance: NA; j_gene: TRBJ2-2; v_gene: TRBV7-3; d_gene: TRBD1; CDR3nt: TGTGCCAGCAGCCCGACACAGGGGGTGAGCACCGGGGAGCTGTTTTTT; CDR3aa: CASSPTQGVSTGELFF
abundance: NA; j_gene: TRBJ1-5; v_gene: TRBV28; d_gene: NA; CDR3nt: TGTGCCAGCAGCCAATACAGGAACAATCAGCCCCAGCATTTT; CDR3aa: CASSQYRNNQPQHF
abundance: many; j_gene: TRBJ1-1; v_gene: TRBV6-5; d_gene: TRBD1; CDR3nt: TGTGCCAGCAGTTACATTCCGGGACAGCTAGAAGCTTTCTTT; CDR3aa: CASSYIPGQLEAFF
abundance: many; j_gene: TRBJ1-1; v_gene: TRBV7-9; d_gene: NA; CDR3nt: TGTGCCAGCAGCTCGCAGTGGGGGTCCACTGAAGCTTTCTTT; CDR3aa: CASSSQWGSTEAFF
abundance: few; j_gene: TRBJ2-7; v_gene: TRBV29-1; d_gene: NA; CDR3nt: TGCAGCGTTGGGGGGGGGACACCTTCCTACGAGCAGTACTTC; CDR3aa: CSVGGGTPSYEQYF
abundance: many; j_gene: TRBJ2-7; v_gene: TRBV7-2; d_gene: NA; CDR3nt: TGTGCCAGCAGCCTACTTACACACTCCTACGAGCAGTACTTC; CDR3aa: CASSLLTHSYEQYF
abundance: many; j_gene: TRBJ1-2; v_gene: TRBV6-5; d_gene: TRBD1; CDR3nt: TGTGCCAGCATCCGGACAGGGGGGAAATATGGCTACACCTTC; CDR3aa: CASIRTGGKYGYTF
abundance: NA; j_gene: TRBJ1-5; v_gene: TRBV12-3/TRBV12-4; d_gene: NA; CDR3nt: TGTGCCAGCAGTTTAGTCAGTCTGCCCCAGCATTTT; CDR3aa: CASSLVSLPQHF
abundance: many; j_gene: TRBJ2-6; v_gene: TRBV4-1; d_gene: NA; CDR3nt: TGCGCCAGCAGCCAAATCTTCGCAGTGCGAGGGGCCAACGTCCTGACTTTC; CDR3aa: CASSQIFAVRGANVLTF
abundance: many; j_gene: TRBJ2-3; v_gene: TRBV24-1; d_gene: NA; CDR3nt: TGTGCCACCAGTGATTCGGCCCCCGATACGCAGTATTTT; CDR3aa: CATSDSAPDTQYF
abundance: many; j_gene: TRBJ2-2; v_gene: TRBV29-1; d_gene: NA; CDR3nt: TGCAGCGTTCTGGTTGCGAACACCGGGGAGCTGTTTTTT; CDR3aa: CSVLVANTGELFF
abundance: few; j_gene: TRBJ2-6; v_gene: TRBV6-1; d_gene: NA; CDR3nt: TGTGCCAGCAGTGATCGACAGGTCTCTGGGGCCAACGTCCTGACTTTC; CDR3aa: CASSDRQVSGANVLTF
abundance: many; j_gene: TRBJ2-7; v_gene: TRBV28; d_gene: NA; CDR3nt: TGTGCCAGCAGTTTTCCAGGGTTCTACGAGCAGTACTTC; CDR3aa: CASSFPGFYEQYF
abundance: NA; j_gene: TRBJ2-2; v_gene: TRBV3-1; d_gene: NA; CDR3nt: TGTGCCAGCAGCCAAGAGGGGTACGGGGAGCTGTTTTTT; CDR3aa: CASSQEGYGELFF
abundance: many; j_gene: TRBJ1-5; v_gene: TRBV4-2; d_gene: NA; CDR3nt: TGTGCCAGCAGCCGGACCAGGGCCAGCAATCAGCCCCAGCATTTT; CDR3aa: CASSRTRASNQPQHF
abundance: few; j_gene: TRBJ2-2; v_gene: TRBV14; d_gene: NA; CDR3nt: TGTGCCAGCACTCGAGAAACGAACACCGGGGAGCTGTTTTTT; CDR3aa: CASTRETNTGELFF
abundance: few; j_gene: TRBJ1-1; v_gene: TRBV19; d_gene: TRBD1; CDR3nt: TGTGCCAGTAGTCTGTGGACAGGGGAAGGGACTGAAGCTTTCTTT; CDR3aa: CASSLWTGEGTEAFF
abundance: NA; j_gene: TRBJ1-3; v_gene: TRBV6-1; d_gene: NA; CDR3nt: TGTGCCAGCAGTGAACCCCGGACCTTGGGGAACACCATATATTTT; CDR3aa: CASSEPRTLGNTIYF
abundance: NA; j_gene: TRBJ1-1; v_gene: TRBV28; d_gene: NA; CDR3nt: TGTGCCAGCAGTCCCCGACAGCCTGAAGCTTTCTTT; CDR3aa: CASSPRQPEAFF
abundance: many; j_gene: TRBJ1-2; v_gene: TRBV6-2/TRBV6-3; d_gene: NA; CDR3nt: TGTGCCAGCAGCTACCAGAGTGACAGCCGTGGCTACACCTTC; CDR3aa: CASSYQSDSRGYTF
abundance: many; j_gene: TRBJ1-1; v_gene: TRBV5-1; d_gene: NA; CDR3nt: TGCGCCAGCAGCGTATCTGGGAGTCAAGCTTTCTTT; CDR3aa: CASSVSGSQAFF
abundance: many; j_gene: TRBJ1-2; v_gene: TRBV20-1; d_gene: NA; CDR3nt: TGCAGTGCTAGCACAGCTTATGGCTACACCTTC; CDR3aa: CSASTAYGYTF
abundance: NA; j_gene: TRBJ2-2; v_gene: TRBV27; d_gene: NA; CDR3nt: TGTGCCAGCAAACCCCTTGTGCAGGGTGGCAACACCGGGGAGCTGTTTTTT; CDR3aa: CASKPLVQGGNTGELFF
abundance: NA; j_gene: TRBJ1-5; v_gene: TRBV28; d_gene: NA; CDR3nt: TGTGCCAGCAGTTTCCCCGCCGGGGGGGGCGGTGTGACCCAGCATTTT; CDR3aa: CASSFPAGGGGVTQHF
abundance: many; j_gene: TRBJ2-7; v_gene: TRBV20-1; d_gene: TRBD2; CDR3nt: TGCAGTGCGACAGACTTAGCGGGGTTGTCTTGGGAGCAGTACTTC; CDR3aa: CSATDLAGLSWEQYF
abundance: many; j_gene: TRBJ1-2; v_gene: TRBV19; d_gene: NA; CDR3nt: TGTGCCAGTAGTATGGCGAGCAGTTATTCTGGCTACACCTTC; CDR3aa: CASSMASSYSGYTF
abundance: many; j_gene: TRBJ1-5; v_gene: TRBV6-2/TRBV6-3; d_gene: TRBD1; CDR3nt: TGTGCCAGCAGCCGGGGACAGGGCATTCAGCCCCAGCATTTT; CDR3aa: CASSRGQGIQPQHF
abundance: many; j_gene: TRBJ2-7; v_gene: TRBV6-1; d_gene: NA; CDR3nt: TGTGCCAGCAGTGAAGCGCACGGATTAACCTACGAGCAGTACTTC; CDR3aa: CASSEAHGLTYEQYF
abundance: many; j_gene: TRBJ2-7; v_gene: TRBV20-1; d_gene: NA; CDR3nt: TGCAGTGCTATGGGGGTGTTTTCCTACGAGCAGTACTTC; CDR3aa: CSAMGVFSYEQYF
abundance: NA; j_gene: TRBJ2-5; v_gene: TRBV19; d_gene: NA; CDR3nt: TGTGCCAGTAGTATAGCAGCCCGGGTACAAGCGACCCAGTACTTC; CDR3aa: CASSIAARVQATQYF
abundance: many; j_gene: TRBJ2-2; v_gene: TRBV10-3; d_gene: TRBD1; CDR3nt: TGTGCCATCAGTGACTCCGGGACAGGGAACACCGGGGAGCTGTTTTTT; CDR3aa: CAISDSGTGNTGELFF
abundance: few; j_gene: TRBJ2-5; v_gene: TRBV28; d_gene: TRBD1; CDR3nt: TGTGCCAGCAGTTTTGGAGGACAGGAACAAGAGACCCAGTACTTC; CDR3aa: CASSFGGQEQETQYF
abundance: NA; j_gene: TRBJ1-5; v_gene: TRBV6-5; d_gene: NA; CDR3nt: TGTGCCAGCAGTTCCAGGCGGACAAGCAATCAGCCCCAGCATTTT; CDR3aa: CASSSRRTSNQPQHF
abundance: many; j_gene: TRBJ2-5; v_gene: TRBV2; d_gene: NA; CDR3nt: TGTGCCAGCAGTGAAATGGATGGGGAGACCCAGTACTTC; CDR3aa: CASSEMDGETQYF
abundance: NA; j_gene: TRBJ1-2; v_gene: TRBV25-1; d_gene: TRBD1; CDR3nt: TGTGCCAGCAGTGATCCCGGGACAGGGAGGAGGGGCTACACCTTC; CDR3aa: CASSDPGTGRRGYTF
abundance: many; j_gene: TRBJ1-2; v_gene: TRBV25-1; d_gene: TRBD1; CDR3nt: TGTGCCAGCAGTGGACAGGGTGTCGGCTATGGCTACACCTTC; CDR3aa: CASSGQGVGYGYTF
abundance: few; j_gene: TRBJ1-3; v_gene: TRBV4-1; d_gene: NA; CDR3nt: TGCGCCAGCAGCCAAGGTCAGGGCTCTGGAAACACCATATATTTT; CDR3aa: CASSQGQGSGNTIYF
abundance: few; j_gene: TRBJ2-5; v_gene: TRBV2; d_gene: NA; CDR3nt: TGTGCCAGCAGTGAATCGGGGAGTCAGACCCAGTACTTC; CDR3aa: CASSESGSQTQYF
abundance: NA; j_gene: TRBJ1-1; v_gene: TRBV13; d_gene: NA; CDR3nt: TGTGCCAGCAGCCAAAAAGGTCCAGGCAGTGGAGGCGAAGCTTTCTTT; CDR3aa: CASSQKGPGSGGEAFF
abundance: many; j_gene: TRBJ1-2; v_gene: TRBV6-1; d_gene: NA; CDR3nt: TGTGCCAGCAGTGGGTCTCTAACGCCGGGTGGCTACACCTTC; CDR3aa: CASSGSLTPGGYTF
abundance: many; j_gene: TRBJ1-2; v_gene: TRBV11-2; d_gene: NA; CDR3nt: TGTGCCAGCAGTTTCGGGGGCGAGAACTATGGCTACACCTTC; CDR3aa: CASSFGGENYGYTF
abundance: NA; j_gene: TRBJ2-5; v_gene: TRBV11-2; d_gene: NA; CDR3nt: TGTGCCAGCAGCTCGACAGTCAGGGAGACCCAGTACTTC; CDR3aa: CASSSTVRETQYF
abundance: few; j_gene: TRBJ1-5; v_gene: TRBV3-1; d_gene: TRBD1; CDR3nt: TGTGCCAGCAGCCAAGTCCCAGGGGGCATTTATAGCAATCAGCCCCAGCATTTT; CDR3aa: CASSQVPGGIYSNQPQHF
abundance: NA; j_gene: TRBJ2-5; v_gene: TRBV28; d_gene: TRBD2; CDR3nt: TGTGCCAGCAGTTTATCGGGCGGGGGGGCCCTTGAGACCCAGTACTTC; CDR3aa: CASSLSGGGALETQYF
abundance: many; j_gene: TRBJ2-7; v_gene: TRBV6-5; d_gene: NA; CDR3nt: TGTGCCAGCAGTTTTATATCAACAGTAGGGAGAGACGAGCAGTACTTC; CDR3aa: CASSFISTVGRDEQYF
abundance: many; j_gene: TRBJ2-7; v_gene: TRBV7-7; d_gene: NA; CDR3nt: TGTGCTAGCAGCTTATACGGGCGGGGATCCTACGAGCAGTACTTC; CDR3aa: CASSLYGRGSYEQYF
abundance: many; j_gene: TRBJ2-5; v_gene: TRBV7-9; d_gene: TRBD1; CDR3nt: TGTGCCAGCAGCACCCGGGACAGACAAGAGACCCAGTACTTC; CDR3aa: CASSTRDRQETQYF
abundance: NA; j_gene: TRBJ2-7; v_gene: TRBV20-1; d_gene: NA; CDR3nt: TGCAGTGCCGTTGGGAGTACCTACGAGCAGTACTTC; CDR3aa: CSAVGSTYEQYF
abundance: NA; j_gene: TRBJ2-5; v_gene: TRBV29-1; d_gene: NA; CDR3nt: TGCAGCGTTAAACAAGGGGAAGAGACCCAGTACTTC; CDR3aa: CSVKQGEETQYF